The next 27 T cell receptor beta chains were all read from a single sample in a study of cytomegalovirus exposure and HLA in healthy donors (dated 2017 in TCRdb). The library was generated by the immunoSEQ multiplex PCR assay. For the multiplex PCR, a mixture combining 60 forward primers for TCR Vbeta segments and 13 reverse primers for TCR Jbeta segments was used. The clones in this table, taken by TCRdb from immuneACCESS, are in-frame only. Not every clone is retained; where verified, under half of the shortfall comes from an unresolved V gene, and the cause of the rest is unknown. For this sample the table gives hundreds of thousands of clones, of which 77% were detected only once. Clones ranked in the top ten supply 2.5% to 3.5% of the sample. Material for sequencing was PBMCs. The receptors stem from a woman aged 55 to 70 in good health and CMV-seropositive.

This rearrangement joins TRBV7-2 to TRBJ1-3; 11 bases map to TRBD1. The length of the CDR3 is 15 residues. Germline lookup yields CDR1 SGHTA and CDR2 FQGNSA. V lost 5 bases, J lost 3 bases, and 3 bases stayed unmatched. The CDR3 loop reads CASSRGQGVGNTIYF. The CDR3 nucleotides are TGTGCCAGCAGCCGGGGACAGGGGGTTGGAAACACCATATATTTT.

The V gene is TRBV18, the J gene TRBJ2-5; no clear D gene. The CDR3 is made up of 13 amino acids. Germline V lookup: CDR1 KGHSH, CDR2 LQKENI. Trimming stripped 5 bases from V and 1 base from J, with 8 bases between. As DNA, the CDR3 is TGTGCCAGCTCATCGGCAGGCCAAGAGACCCAGTACTTC. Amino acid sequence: CASSSAGQETQYF.

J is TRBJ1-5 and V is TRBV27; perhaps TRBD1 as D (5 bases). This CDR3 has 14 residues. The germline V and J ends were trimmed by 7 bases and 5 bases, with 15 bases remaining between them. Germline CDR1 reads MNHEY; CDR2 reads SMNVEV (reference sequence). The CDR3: CASTPAGMDQPQHF. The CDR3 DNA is TGTGCCAGCACCCCGGCAGGGATGGATCAGCCCCAGCATTTT.

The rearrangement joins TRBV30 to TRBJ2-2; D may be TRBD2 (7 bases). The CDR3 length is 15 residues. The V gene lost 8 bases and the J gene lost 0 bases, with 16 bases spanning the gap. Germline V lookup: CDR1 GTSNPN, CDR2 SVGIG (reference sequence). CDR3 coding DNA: TGTGCCGGTCACAGAGGGGGGGCGAACACCGGGGAGCTGTTTTTT. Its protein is CAGHRGGANTGELFF.

The CDR3 is CASSQARAGELFF. Written as DNA, the CDR3 is TGTGCCAGCAGCCAAGCCCGGGCCGGGGAGCTGTTTTTT. The chain uses TRBV14 and TRBJ2-2; D ambiguous. This CDR3 region has 13 residues. Trimming stripped 1 base from V and 6 bases from J, with 6 bases between. CDR1 is SGHDN and CDR2 is FVKESK in the germline V gene.

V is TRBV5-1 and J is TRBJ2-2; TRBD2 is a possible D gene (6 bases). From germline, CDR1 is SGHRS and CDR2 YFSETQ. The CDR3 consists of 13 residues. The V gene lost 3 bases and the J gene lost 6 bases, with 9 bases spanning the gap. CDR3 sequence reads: CASSSGGAGELFF. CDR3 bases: TGCGCCAGCAGCTCGGGCGGGGCCGGGGAGCTGTTTTTT.

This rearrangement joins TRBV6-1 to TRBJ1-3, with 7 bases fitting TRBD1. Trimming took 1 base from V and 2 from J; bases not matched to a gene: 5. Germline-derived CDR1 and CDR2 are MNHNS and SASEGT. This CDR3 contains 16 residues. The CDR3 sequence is CASSEVVGGTGNTIYF. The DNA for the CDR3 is TGTGCCAGCAGTGAAGTAGTAGGGGGCACTGGAAACACCATATATTTT.

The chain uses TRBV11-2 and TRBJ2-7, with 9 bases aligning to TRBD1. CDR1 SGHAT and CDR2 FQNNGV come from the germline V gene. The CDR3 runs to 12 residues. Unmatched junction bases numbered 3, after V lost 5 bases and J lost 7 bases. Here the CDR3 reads CASSRTGVEQYF. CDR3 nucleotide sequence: TGTGCCAGCAGCAGGACAGGGGTTGAGCAGTACTTC.

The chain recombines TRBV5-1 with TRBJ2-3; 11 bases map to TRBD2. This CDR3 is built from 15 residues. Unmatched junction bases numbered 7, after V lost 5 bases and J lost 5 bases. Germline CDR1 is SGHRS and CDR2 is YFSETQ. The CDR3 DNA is TGCGCCAGCAGTTCCGGGACTAGCGGCGGAGATACGCAGTATTTT. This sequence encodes CASSSGTSGGDTQYF.

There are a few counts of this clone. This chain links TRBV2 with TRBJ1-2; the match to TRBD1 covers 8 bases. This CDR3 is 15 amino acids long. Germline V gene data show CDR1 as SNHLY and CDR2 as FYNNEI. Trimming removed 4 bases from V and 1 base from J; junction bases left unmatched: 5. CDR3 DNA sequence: TGTGCCAGCAGTGGGCAGGGGGCATTTAACTATGGCTACACCTTC. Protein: CASSGQGAFNYGYTF. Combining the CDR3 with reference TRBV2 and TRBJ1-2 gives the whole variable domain EPEVTQTPSHQVTQMGQEVILRCVPISNHLYFYWYRQILGQKVEFLVSFYNNEISEKSEIFDDQFSVERPDGSNFTLKIRSTKLEDSAMYFCASSGQGAFNYGYTFGSGTRLTVV.

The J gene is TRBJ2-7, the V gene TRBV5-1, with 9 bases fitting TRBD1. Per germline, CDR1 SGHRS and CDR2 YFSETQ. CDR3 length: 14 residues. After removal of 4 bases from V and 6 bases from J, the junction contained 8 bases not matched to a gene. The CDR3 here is CASSRTGETPEQYF. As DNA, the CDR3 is TGCGCCAGCAGCCGGACAGGGGAGACACCCGAGCAGTACTTC.

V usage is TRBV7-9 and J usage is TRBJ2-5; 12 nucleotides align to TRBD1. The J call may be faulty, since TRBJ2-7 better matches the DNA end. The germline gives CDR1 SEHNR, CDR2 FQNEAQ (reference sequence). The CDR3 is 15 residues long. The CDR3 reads CASSFPGQGAYEQYF. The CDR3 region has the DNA TGTGCCAGCAGCTTCCCGGGACAGGGGGCGTACGAGCAGTACTTC.

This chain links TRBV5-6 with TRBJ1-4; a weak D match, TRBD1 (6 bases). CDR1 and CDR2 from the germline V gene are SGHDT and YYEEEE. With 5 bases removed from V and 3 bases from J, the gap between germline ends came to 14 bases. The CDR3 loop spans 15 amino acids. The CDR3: CASSLAGAANEKLFF. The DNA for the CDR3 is TGTGCCAGCAGTTTAGCGGGGGCGGCTAATGAAAAACTGTTTTTT. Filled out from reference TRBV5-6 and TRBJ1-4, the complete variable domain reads DAGVTQSPTHLIKTRGQQVTLRCSPKSGHDTVSWYQQALGQGPQFIFQYYEEEERQRGNFPDRFSGHQFPNYSSELNVNALLLGDSALYLCASSLAGAANEKLFFGSGTQLSVL.

The CDR3 DNA sequence: TGTGCCATCAGTCCCGGAGACAGCAATCAGCCCCAGCATTTT. It codes for CAISPGDSNQPQHF. The chain joins TRBV10-3 to TRBJ1-5; D unclear. Trimming removed 5 bases at V and 1 base at J, with 9 bases between. Germline V lookup: CDR1 ENHRY, CDR2 SYGVKD. This CDR3 has 14 amino acids.

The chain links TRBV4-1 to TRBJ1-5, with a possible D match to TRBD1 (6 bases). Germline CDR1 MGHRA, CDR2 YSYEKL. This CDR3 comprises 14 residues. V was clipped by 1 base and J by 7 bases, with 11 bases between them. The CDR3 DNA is TGCGCCAGCAGCCAAGCCTCAGGGGCCCAGCCCCAGCATTTT. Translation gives CASSQASGAQPQHF.

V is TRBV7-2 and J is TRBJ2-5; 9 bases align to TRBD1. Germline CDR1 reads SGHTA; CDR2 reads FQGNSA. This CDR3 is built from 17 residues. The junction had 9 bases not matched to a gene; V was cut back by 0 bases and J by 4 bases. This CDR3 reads CASSLARFGTGPETQYF. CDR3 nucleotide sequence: TGTGCCAGCAGCTTAGCGCGATTCGGGACAGGGCCAGAGACCCAGTACTTC. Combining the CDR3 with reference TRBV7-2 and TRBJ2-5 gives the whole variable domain GAGVSQSPSNKVTEKGKDVELRCDPISGHTALYWYRQSLGQGLEFLIYFQGNSAPDKSGLPSDRFSAERTGGSVSTLTIQRTQQEDSAVYLCASSLARFGTGPETQYFGPGTRLLVL.

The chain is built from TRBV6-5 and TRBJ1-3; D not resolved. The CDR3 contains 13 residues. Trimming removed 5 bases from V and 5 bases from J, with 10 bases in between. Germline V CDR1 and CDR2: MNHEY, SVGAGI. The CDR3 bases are TGTGCCAGCAGTCTGGGCAGAAGAAACACCATATATTTT. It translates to CASSLGRRNTIYF.

In DNA, the CDR3 is TGTGCCAGCAGCCCTTCGCTAATCGCGGCGTCGAACACCGGGGAGCTGTTTTTT. It encodes CASSPSLIAASNTGELFF. V gene TRBV7-2 combines with J gene TRBJ2-2; D not resolved. CDR1 SGHTA and CDR2 FQGNSA come from the germline V gene. V was clipped by 5 bases and J by 0 bases, with 19 bases between them. The CDR3 has 18 amino acids.

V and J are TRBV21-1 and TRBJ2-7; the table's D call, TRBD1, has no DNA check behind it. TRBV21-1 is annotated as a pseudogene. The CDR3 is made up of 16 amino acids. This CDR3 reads CASSKGLRTGGYEQYF. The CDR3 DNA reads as TGTGCCAGCAGCAAAGGTTTACGTACAGGGGGGTACGAGCAGTACTTC.

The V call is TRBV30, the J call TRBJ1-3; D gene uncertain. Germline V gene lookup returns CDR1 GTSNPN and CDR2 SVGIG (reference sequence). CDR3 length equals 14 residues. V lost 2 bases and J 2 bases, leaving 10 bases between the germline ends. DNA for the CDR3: TGTGCCTGGAGTCGGGGTCTAACTGGAAACACCATATATTTT. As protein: CAWSRGLTGNTIYF.

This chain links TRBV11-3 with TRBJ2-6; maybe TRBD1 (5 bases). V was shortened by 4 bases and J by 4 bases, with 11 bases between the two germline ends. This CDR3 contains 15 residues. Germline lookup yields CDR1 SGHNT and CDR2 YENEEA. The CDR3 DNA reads TGTGCCAGCAGCTACTCAGGGTCGGGGGCCAACGTCCTGACTTTC. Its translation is CASSYSGSGANVLTF.

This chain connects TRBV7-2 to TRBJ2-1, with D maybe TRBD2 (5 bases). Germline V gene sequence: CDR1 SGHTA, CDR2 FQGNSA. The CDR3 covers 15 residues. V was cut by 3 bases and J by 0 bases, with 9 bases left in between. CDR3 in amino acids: CASSFGSGSYNEQFF. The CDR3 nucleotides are TGTGCCAGCAGCTTTGGCAGCGGCTCCTACAATGAGCAGTTCTTC.

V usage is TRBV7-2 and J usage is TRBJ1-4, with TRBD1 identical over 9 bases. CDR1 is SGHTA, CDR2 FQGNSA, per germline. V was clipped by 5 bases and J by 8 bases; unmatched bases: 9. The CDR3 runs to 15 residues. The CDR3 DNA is TGTGCCAGCAGCGCCACGGGACAGGGTCGAGAAAAACTGTTTTTT. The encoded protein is CASSATGQGREKLFF.

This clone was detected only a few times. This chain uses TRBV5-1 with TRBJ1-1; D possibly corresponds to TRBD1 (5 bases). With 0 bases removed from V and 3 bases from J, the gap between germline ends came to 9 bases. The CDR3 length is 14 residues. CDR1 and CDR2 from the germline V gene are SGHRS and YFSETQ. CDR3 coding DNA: TGCGCCAGCAGCTTGGGTGACAGCTACACTGAAGCTTTCTTT. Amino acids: CASSLGDSYTEAFF.

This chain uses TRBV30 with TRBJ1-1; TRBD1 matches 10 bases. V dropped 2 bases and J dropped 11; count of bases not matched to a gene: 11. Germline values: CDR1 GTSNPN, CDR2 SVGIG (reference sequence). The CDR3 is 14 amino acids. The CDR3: CAWSFYGQGVGAFF. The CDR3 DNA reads TGTGCCTGGAGTTTCTACGGACAGGGGGTAGGGGCTTTCTTT.

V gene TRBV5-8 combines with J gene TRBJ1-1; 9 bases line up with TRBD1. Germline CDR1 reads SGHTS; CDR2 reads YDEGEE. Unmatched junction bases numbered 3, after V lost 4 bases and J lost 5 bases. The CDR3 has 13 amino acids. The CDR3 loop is CASSLDRGTEAFF. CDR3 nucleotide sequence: TGTGCCAGCAGCCTGGACAGGGGTACTGAAGCTTTCTTT.

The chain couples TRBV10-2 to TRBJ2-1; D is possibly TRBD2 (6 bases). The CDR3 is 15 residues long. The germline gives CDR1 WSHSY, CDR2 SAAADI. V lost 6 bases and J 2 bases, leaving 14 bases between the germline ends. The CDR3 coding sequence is TGCGCCAGCAGCCTCTCTAGCGAACCCTACAATGAGCAGTTCTTC. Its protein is CASSLSSEPYNEQFF.